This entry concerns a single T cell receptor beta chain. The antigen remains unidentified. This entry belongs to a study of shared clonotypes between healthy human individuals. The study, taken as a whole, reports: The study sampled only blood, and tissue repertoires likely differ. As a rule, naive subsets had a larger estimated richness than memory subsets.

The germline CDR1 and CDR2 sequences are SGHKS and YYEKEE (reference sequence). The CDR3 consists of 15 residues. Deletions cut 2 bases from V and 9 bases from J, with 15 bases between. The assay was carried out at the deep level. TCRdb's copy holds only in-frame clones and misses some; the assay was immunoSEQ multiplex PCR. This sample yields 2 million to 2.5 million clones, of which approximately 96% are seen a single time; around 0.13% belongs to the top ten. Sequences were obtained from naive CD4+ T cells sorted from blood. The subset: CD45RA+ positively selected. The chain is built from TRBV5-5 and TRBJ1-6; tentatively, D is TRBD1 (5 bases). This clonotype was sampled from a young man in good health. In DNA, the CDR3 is TGTGCCAGCAGCTTAACTGACGGTAGGGGTTCACCCCTCCACTTT. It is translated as CASSLTDGRGSPLHF.